Below are 23 T cell receptor beta chains sequenced from a single sample in a study of blood T cell repertoires in COVID-19. The data were produced by immunoSEQ multiplex PCR, yet TCRdb's version contains in-frame clones alone and is incomplete. The data show 220,000 or so clones, around 86% seen once. The sequencing sample was made of PBMCs or T cells enriched from blood (not recorded which). The receptor source for this set is a woman aged 45 to 65 who had recovered from COVID-19.

There are a few counts of this clone. The chain carries TRBV9 and TRBJ2-7; 10 bases map to TRBD1. The V and J ends lost 0 bases and 3 bases, in that order; junction bases with no gene match: 21. The CDR3 loop spans 21 amino acids. The germline V gene has CDR1 SGDLS and CDR2 YYNGEE. The CDR3 nucleotides are TGTGCCAGCAGCGTAGGGACAGGGGGTCTACCGAACTCCCACTACTACTACGAGCAGTACTTC. Amino acids: CASSVGTGGLPNSHYYYEQYF. Combining the CDR3 with reference TRBV9 and TRBJ2-7 gives the whole variable domain DSGVTQTPKHLITATGQRVTLRCSPRSGDLSVYWYQQSLDQGLQFLIQYYNGEERAKGNILERFSAQQFPDLHSELNLSSLELGDSALYFCASSVGTGGLPNSHYYYEQYFGPGTRLTVT.

The genes are TRBV28 and TRBJ1-2; D is unclear. Germline CDR1 MDHEN, CDR2 SYDVKM. V was cut by 1 base and J by 8 bases, with 17 bases left in between. The CDR3 length is 15 residues. CDR3: CASSLSGPGSGGYTF. CDR3 DNA sequence: TGTGCCAGCAGTTTATCAGGCCCCGGGTCGGGAGGCTACACCTTC.

This clone appeared a few times. The chain carries TRBV28 and TRBJ2-2; 8 nucleotides match TRBD1. The CDR3 spans 15 residues. V lost 1 base to trimming and J lost 6 bases; unmatched junction nucleotides: 4. CDR1 MDHEN and CDR2 SYDVKM come from the germline V gene. The CDR3 is CASSLSGGSSGELFF. The CDR3 nucleotides read TGTGCCAGCAGTTTATCAGGGGGCAGTTCCGGGGAGCTGTTTTTT.

This sequence joins TRBV6-5 and TRBJ2-7; possible D gene TRBD1, 6 bases. The V and J ends lost 0 bases and 6 bases respectively, with 6 bases between them. The CDR3 has 12 residues. CDR1 is MNHEY and CDR2 is SVGAGI in the germline V gene. The CDR3 DNA follows: TGTGCCAGCAGTTACTCCAGGGGCGAGCAGTACTTC. This translates into CASSYSRGEQYF.

The chain links TRBV28 to TRBJ2-5, with 7 bases that match TRBD1. In germline, CDR1 is MDHEN, CDR2 SYDVKM. This CDR3 spans 15 amino acids. J gave up 1 base and V 5 bases, and 7 bases lay outside the gene matches. The CDR3 coding sequence is TGTGCCAGCAGTGACCCCGGGACAGTCCAAGAGACCCAGTACTTC. This codes for CASSDPGTVQETQYF.

The CDR3 here is CASNDGVYGYTF. In DNA, the CDR3 is TGTGCCAGCAATGACGGGGTCTATGGCTACACCTTC. The chain recombines TRBV19 with TRBJ1-2; D is ambiguous. Germline V gene lookup returns CDR1 LNHDA and CDR2 SQIVND (reference sequence). CDR3 length equals 12 residues. Trimming pared 9 bases from V and 4 bases from J, leaving 12 bases between.

V is TRBV5-1 and J is TRBJ2-2; 8 positions match TRBD2. This CDR3 has 17 residues. The germline V gene has CDR1 SGHRS and CDR2 YFSETQ. J lost 1 base, V lost 0 bases, and 5 bases had no gene match. This CDR3 is CASSLVGSGKNTGELFF. CDR3 coding DNA: TGCGCCAGCAGCTTGGTAGGTAGCGGGAAGAACACCGGGGAGCTGTTTTTT.

The chain joins TRBV5-1 to TRBJ2-6; 7 bases agree with TRBD1. This CDR3 has 17 residues. CDR1 is SGHRS and CDR2 is YFSETQ in the germline V gene. Trimming cost V 0 bases and J 1 base; bases outside gene matches: 4. CDR3 in amino acids: CASSLGGTASGANVLTF. DNA of the CDR3: TGCGCCAGCAGCTTGGGAGGGACAGCATCTGGGGCCAACGTCCTGACTTTC.

This chain links TRBV27 with TRBJ2-5; a possible D gene is TRBD2 (5 bases). Trimming left V 5 bases short and J 5 bases short, with 15 bases between. Germline values: CDR1 MNHEY, CDR2 SMNVEV (reference sequence). The CDR3 spans 14 residues. CDR3 sequence: CASSPGVLMETQYF. The CDR3 bases are TGTGCCAGCAGTCCCGGGGTCCTGATGGAGACCCAGTACTTC.

The V gene is TRBV6-6, the J gene TRBJ1-1; D not resolved. The CDR3 is 12 residues long. Germline loops: CDR1 MNHNY, CDR2 SVGAGI (reference sequence). Trimming took off 5 bases at V and 4 bases at J, with 8 bases between the two ends. CDR3 nucleotide sequence: TGTGCCAGCAGTAGCCGTGGCACTGAAGCTTTCTTT. Amino acid sequence: CASSSRGTEAFF.

CDR3 residues: CASSGRDTGGRQPQHF. CDR3 bases: TGTGCCAGCAGCGGGCGAGATACAGGGGGACGACAGCCCCAGCATTTT. J is TRBJ1-5 and V is TRBV7-9; 8 nucleotides match TRBD1. Germline CDR1 SEHNR, CDR2 FQNEAQ (reference sequence). This CDR3 region has 16 residues. Trimming at V came to 5 bases and at J to 7 bases, leaving 13 bases not matched to a gene.

The V call is TRBV6-4, the J call TRBJ2-1; TRBD2 is a possible D gene (6 bases). Germline V gene data show CDR1 as MRHNA and CDR2 as SNTAGT. V dropped 0 bases and J dropped 5 bases, with 20 bases sitting between them. The CDR3 is 18 residues long. CDR3 sequence: CASSDSMAGSQKNNEQFF. The CDR3, as DNA: TGTGCCAGCAGTGACTCGATGGCGGGGTCCCAAAAAAACAATGAGCAGTTCTTC.

The chain couples TRBV10-3 to TRBJ1-5; 9 nucleotides match TRBD1. Germline loops: CDR1 ENHRY, CDR2 SYGVKD. J gave up 7 bases and V 3 bases, and 10 bases lay outside the gene matches. The CDR3 spans 16 residues. In nucleotides, the CDR3 is TGTGCCATCAGTGACCGTAGGACAGGGGAAGGCCAGCCCCAGCATTTT. It is translated as CAISDRRTGEGQPQHF.

The V and J genes are TRBV7-3 and TRBJ2-1; maybe TRBD2 (6 bases). There are 16 residues in the CDR3. CDR1 and CDR2 from the germline V gene are SGHTA and FQGTGA. V dropped 2 bases and J dropped 1 base, with 12 bases sitting between them. This chain's CDR3 is CASSLGASVSYNEQFF. The DNA of the CDR3 is TGTGCCAGCAGCTTAGGGGCTAGCGTTTCCTACAATGAGCAGTTCTTC.

The chain recombines TRBV7-6 with TRBJ1-3, with D uncertain. Trimming shortened V by 5 bases and J by 2 bases, and 13 bases separated the two germline ends. This CDR3 spans 15 amino acids. The V gene's germline CDR1 is SGHVS and CDR2 FNYEAQ. CDR3 sequence: CASSPLTGTGNTIYF. The CDR3 nucleotides read TGTGCCAGCAGCCCCCTGACGGGAACTGGAAACACCATATATTTT. Looking up the rest from reference TRBV7-6 and TRBJ1-3 gives the full variable domain: GAGVSQSPRYKVTKRGQDVALRCDPISGHVSLYWYRQALGQGPEFLTYFNYEAQQDKSGLPNDRFSAERPEGSISTLTIQRTEQRDSAMYRCASSPLTGTGNTIYFGEGSWLTVV.

This chain joins TRBV28 and TRBJ1-5; D is unclear. Trimming took off 3 bases at V and 8 bases at J, with 14 bases between the two ends. The CDR3 consists of 14 residues. CDR1 and CDR2 (germline): MDHEN, SYDVKM. CDR3 protein: CASSFGGARKPQHF. The DNA of the CDR3 is TGTGCCAGCAGTTTCGGTGGCGCGCGGAAGCCCCAGCATTTT.

The genes are TRBV5-1 and TRBJ2-3, with 11 bases that match TRBD2. The germline CDR1 and CDR2 sequences are SGHRS and YFSETQ. CDR3 length: 17 amino acids. The junction had 12 bases not matched to a gene; V was cut back by 4 bases and J by 5 bases. The CDR3 DNA is TGCGCCAGCAGCGCAGGGACTAGCGGCTTTTTAGGAGATACGCAGTATTTT. Translation gives CASSAGTSGFLGDTQYF. The whole variable domain, filled in from reference TRBV5-1 and TRBJ2-3, reads KAGVTQTPRYLIKTRGQQVTLSCSPISGHRSVSWYQQTPGQGLQFLFEYFSETQRNKGNFPGRFSGRQFSNSRSEMNVSTLELGDSALYLCASSAGTSGFLGDTQYFGPGTRLTVL.

The chain couples TRBV4-3 to TRBJ2-3, with 13 bases that match TRBD2. Trimming took 3 bases from V and 5 from J; bases not matched to a gene: 2. CDR1 is LGHNA, CDR2 YSLEER, per germline. This CDR3 has 15 amino acids. The CDR3 sequence is CASSHTSGREDTQYF. The CDR3 coding sequence is TGCGCCAGCAGCCATACTAGCGGGAGGGAAGATACGCAGTATTTT.

The chain employs TRBV10-2 and TRBJ2-5; TRBD2 agrees at 11 bases. Germline V gives CDR1 WSHSY, CDR2 SAAADI. The CDR3 is made up of 14 amino acids. The ends lost 8 bases at V and 1 base at J; junction bases unmatched: 3. The CDR3 DNA follows: TGCGCCAGCGCCCTAGCGGGGGGCCAAGAGACCCAGTACTTC. It is translated as CASALAGGQETQYF.

This chain links TRBV7-9 with TRBJ1-2; 11 bases fit TRBD1. There are 16 residues in the CDR3. Germline V gene lookup returns CDR1 SEHNR and CDR2 FQNEAQ (reference sequence). The J segment lost 6 bases and the V segment lost 5 bases, leaving 11 bases of the junction unmatched. The CDR3 is CASSGQGARSLHGYTF. The CDR3 nucleotides read TGTGCCAGCAGCGGACAGGGGGCTAGGTCTCTCCATGGCTACACCTTC.

The gene calls are TRBV5-5 and TRBJ2-3; no reliable D call. Trimming took 0 bases from V and 5 from J, leaving 13 bases between them. Germline-derived CDR1 and CDR2 are SGHKS and YYEKEE (reference sequence). CDR3 length: 15 residues. Here the CDR3 reads CASSLGGILGDTQYF. The CDR3 nucleotides are TGTGCCAGCAGCTTGGGCGGTATTTTGGGAGATACGCAGTATTTT.

As regards this clone: The sample carries other DNA sequences with the same CDR3. The chain combines TRBV12-3 or TRBV12-4 with TRBJ1-5; the D is unclear. V lost 6 bases and J 4 bases, leaving 7 bases between the germline ends. The CDR3 has 12 amino acids. CDR3 nucleotides: TGTGCCAGCAGCCACAGTAATCAGCCCCAGCATTTT. Protein product: CASSHSNQPQHF.

This rearrangement joins TRBV2 to TRBJ1-5, with D unresolved. The CDR3 extends over 12 amino acids. CDR1 SNHLY and CDR2 FYNNEI come from the germline V gene. The V end was cut by 5 bases, the J end by 5 bases, with 7 bases between. DNA for the CDR3: TGTGCCAGCAGTAACGAGGATCAGCCCCAGCATTTT. Residues: CASSNEDQPQHF.